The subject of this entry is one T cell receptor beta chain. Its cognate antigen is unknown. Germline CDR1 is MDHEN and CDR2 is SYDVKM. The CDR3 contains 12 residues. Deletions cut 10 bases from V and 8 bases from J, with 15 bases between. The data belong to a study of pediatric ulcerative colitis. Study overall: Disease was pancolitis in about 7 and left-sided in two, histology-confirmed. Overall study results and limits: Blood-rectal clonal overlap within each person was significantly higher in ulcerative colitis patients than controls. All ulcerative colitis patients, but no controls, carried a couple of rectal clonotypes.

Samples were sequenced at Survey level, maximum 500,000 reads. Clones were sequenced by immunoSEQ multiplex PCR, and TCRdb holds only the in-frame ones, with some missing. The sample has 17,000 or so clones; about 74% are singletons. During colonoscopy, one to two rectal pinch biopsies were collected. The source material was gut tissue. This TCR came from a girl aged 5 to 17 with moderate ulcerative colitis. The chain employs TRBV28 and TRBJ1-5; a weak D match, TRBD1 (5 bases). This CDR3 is CATYRLNKPQHF. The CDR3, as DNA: TGTGCCACGTACAGGTTGAACAAGCCCCAGCATTTT.